This T cell receptor beta chain was profiled in a study of PD-L1 blockade in urothelial cancer. Study in general: Samples of blood were analyzed 3 weeks (second dose) and 6 weeks after treatment start. When blood samples were assessed, the median T cell count was around 140,000.

Patient sample counts ranged from 1 to 8, pretreatment and on-treatment. The assay was immunoSEQ multiplex PCR, and TCRdb's table has in-frame clones only and misses some. This sample yields around 56,000 clones, of which just over 85% are seen a single time; less than 3.5% belongs to the top ten. Study conclusions and caveats: Those with durable benefit had larger increases in tumor-associated blood clones at 3 weeks.

This clone showed up just once. Its target is unknown. Germline values: CDR1 SGHRS, CDR2 YFSETQ. J lost 3 bases, V lost 3 bases, and 7 bases had no gene match. The length of the CDR3 is 15 residues. This sample comprised PBMCs, obtained around atezolizumab (anti-PD-L1) treatment. This receptor was taken from a man aged 45-65 years with urothelial cancer. The chain recombines TRBV5-1 with TRBJ2-5, with TRBD1 identical over 8 bases. This CDR3 is CASSYRTGPEETQYF. For the CDR3, the DNA is TGCGCCAGCAGCTACCGGACAGGGCCCGAAGAGACCCAGTACTTC.